Listed below are T cell receptor beta chains from one sample, sequenced in a study of OX40 agonist ivuxolimab in advanced cancers. Method: immunoSEQ multiplex PCR; TCRdb's copy keeps in-frame clones and lacks some. This table holds roughly 23,000 clones, around four fifths found once. The sequencing here drew on CD4+ or CD8+ T cells sorted from blood, taken in a trial of the OX40 agonist ivuxolimab. These receptors originate from an adult with an advanced solid tumor such as melanoma, head and neck, liver or kidney cancer. The CDR3 runs from the conserved cysteine through the conserved F or W. A D gene is named only where the DNA matches it firmly. Rows may omit the clone size; those that give it use once, few, many or a size class.

D gene: .; J gene: TRBJ1-4; V gene: TRBV7-2; clone size: .; CDR3 DNA: TGTGCCAGCAGCCCTAGTCCAGGGGATAATGAAAAACTGTTTTTT; CDR3 protein: CASSPSPGDNEKLFF
D gene: .; J gene: TRBJ1-2; V gene: TRBV30; clone size: .; CDR3 DNA: TGTGCCTGGAGTGTACAGGGTGCCTATGGCTACACCTTC; CDR3 protein: CAWSVQGAYGYTF
D gene: .; J gene: TRBJ2-7; V gene: TRBV5-4; clone size: once; CDR3 DNA: TGTGCCAGCAGCTGGGGGACTGGTTCGTACGAGCAGTACTTC; CDR3 protein: CASSWGTGSYEQYF
D gene: .; J gene: TRBJ2-1; V gene: TRBV30; clone size: .; CDR3 DNA: TGTGCCTGGGCCGCGTCAGGTTCTGAGCAGTTCTTC; CDR3 protein: CAWAASGSEQFF
D gene: .; J gene: TRBJ1-1; V gene: TRBV27; clone size: .; CDR3 DNA: TGTGCCAGCAGTTTATCAGGGGGCACTGAAGCTTTCTTT; CDR3 protein: CASSLSGGTEAFF
D gene: .; J gene: TRBJ2-7; V gene: TRBV27; clone size: once; CDR3 DNA: TGTGCCAGCAGTTTACTGGGGGGAGGAAGCGAGCAGTACTTC; CDR3 protein: CASSLLGGGSEQYF
D gene: .; J gene: TRBJ1-2; V gene: TRBV29-1; clone size: once; CDR3 DNA: TGCAGCGTTGTATGGGAGGTAAACTATGGCTACACCTTC; CDR3 protein: CSVVWEVNYGYTF
D gene: .; J gene: TRBJ2-3; V gene: TRBV7-3; clone size: .; CDR3 DNA: TGTGCCAGCAGCGAATCCCTAGCGTCCACAGATACGCAGTATTTT; CDR3 protein: CASSESLASTDTQYF
D gene: .; J gene: TRBJ2-1; V gene: TRBV12-2; clone size: .; CDR3 DNA: TGTGCAAGTCGCTTAGTACGGGATGATGAGCAGTTCTTC; CDR3 protein: CASRLVRDDEQFF
D gene: .; J gene: TRBJ2-7; V gene: TRBV30; clone size: once; CDR3 DNA: TGTGCCTGGGGTACCCAGGGGGGAGGGGAGCAGTACTTC; CDR3 protein: CAWGTQGGGEQYF
D gene: .; J gene: TRBJ2-4; V gene: TRBV27; clone size: .; CDR3 DNA: TGTGCCAGCGCCGAAGAGTCCAAAAACATTCAGTACTTC; CDR3 protein: CASAEESKNIQYF
D gene: .; J gene: TRBJ2-5; V gene: TRBV6-5; clone size: .; CDR3 DNA: TGTGCCAGCAGTTACTCGGGAGAGGGAGAGACCCAGTACTTC; CDR3 protein: CASSYSGEGETQYF
D gene: .; J gene: TRBJ2-3; V gene: TRBV7-2; clone size: .; CDR3 DNA: TGTGCCAGCAGCCCCTTTCTCTTTGCTAGCACAGATACGCAGTATTTT; CDR3 protein: CASSPFLFASTDTQYF
D gene: .; J gene: TRBJ2-5; V gene: TRBV7-8; clone size: .; CDR3 DNA: TGTGCCAGCAGCTTACGGGGAGAAGAGACCCAGTACTTC; CDR3 protein: CASSLRGEETQYF
D gene: .; J gene: TRBJ1-4; V gene: TRBV5-4; clone size: .; CDR3 DNA: TGTGCCAGCAGCTTCGGACTGGAAGGAGGGAAACTGTTTTTT; CDR3 protein: CASSFGLEGGKLFF
D gene: .; J gene: TRBJ2-3; V gene: TRBV7-6; clone size: .; CDR3 DNA: TGTGCCAGCAGCTTAGCAGACAACACAGATACGCAGTATTTT; CDR3 protein: CASSLADNTDTQYF
D gene: TRBD1; J gene: TRBJ1-6; V gene: TRBV5-8; clone size: .; CDR3 DNA: TGTGCCAGCAGCTTGGGACAGGGTTTGACACCCCTCCACTTT; CDR3 protein: CASSLGQGLTPLHF
D gene: .; J gene: TRBJ2-7; V gene: TRBV6-6; clone size: .; CDR3 DNA: TGTGCCAGCAGTTATAACAGGTACGAGCAGTACTTC; CDR3 protein: CASSYNRYEQYF
D gene: TRBD2; J gene: TRBJ2-7; V gene: TRBV12-5; clone size: .; CDR3 DNA: TGTGCTAGTGGCGCGGGACTAGACCTCATCGAGCAGTACTTC; CDR3 protein: CASGAGLDLIEQYF
D gene: .; J gene: TRBJ2-3; V gene: TRBV9; clone size: .; CDR3 DNA: TGTGCCAGCAGCGAAGAGGTCCCAGATACGCAGTATTTT; CDR3 protein: CASSEEVPDTQYF
D gene: .; J gene: TRBJ1-2; V gene: TRBV9; clone size: .; CDR3 DNA: TGTGCCAGCAGCCCCCGGCTGGACACCTTC; CDR3 protein: CASSPRLDTF
D gene: TRBD2; J gene: TRBJ2-1; V gene: TRBV13; clone size: few; CDR3 DNA: TGTGCCAGCAGCTTAGAGTCCAGCGGGGGGGCACGCAATGAGCAGTTCTTC; CDR3 protein: CASSLESSGGARNEQFF
D gene: TRBD1; J gene: TRBJ2-7; V gene: TRBV6-6; clone size: .; CDR3 DNA: TGTGCCAGCAGTGGACAGGGGGCCCTTGACGAGCAGTACTTC; CDR3 protein: CASSGQGALDEQYF
D gene: TRBD1; J gene: TRBJ1-2; V gene: TRBV7-9; clone size: .; CDR3 DNA: TGTGCCAGCAGCTCTGGCAGGGGGCCCAACTATGGCTACACCTTC; CDR3 protein: CASSSGRGPNYGYTF
D gene: .; J gene: TRBJ1-2; V gene: TRBV7-8; clone size: .; CDR3 DNA: TGTGCCAGCAGCTCGGCGGGGTACAACTATGGCTACACCTTC; CDR3 protein: CASSSAGYNYGYTF
D gene: .; J gene: TRBJ2-5; V gene: TRBV7-2; clone size: .; CDR3 DNA: TGTGCCAGCAGCCCAGGGGGGGCAGGGGGCGAGGAGACCCAGTACTTC; CDR3 protein: CASSPGGAGGEETQYF
D gene: .; J gene: TRBJ1-1; V gene: TRBV5-6; clone size: .; CDR3 DNA: TGTGCCAGCAGCCTAGGACGAGAAGCTTTCTTT; CDR3 protein: CASSLGREAFF
D gene: TRBD2; J gene: TRBJ2-1; V gene: TRBV7-9; clone size: .; CDR3 DNA: TGTGCCAGCAGCTTTATGAGCGGGGGGTTCTACAATGAGCAGTTCTTC; CDR3 protein: CASSFMSGGFYNEQFF
D gene: .; J gene: TRBJ2-2; V gene: TRBV13; clone size: .; CDR3 DNA: TGTGCCAGCAGCCCGAACCTTCGGCAGGCCGGGGAGCTGTTTTTT; CDR3 protein: CASSPNLRQAGELFF
D gene: TRBD2; J gene: TRBJ2-6; V gene: TRBV2; clone size: .; CDR3 DNA: TGTGCCAGCAGCGCCGAACTAGCGGGCTCTGGGGCCAACGTCCTGACTTTC; CDR3 protein: CASSAELAGSGANVLTF
D gene: .; J gene: TRBJ2-5; V gene: TRBV7-6; clone size: .; CDR3 DNA: TGTGCCAGCAGCTTAGCGCGACTTGAGGGGGAGACCCAGTACTTC; CDR3 protein: CASSLARLEGETQYF
D gene: .; J gene: TRBJ1-5; V gene: TRBV19; clone size: .; CDR3 DNA: TGTGCCAGTAGTCCCAGAGTATCGCCCCAGCATTTT; CDR3 protein: CASSPRVSPQHF
D gene: .; J gene: TRBJ2-7; V gene: TRBV19; clone size: .; CDR3 DNA: TGTGCCAGTAGTATTGGGCAGGGCTACGAGCAGTACTTC; CDR3 protein: CASSIGQGYEQYF
D gene: .; J gene: TRBJ2-3; V gene: TRBV10-3; clone size: .; CDR3 DNA: TGTGCCATCAGTGAGTCTGAGGGCCTGAATACGCAGTATTTT; CDR3 protein: CAISESEGLNTQYF
D gene: .; J gene: TRBJ1-2; V gene: TRBV12-5; clone size: .; CDR3 DNA: TGTGCTAGTGGTTCCAGACAGGCCTATGGCTACACCTTC; CDR3 protein: CASGSRQAYGYTF
D gene: .; J gene: TRBJ2-2; V gene: TRBV7-9; clone size: once; CDR3 DNA: TGTGCCAGCAGCTTAGTAGGGGCCGGGGAGCTGTTTTTT; CDR3 protein: CASSLVGAGELFF
D gene: .; J gene: TRBJ1-2; V gene: TRBV19; clone size: .; CDR3 DNA: TGTGCCAGTACCTTGGGGGTCGGAGGAGTTTTGGATGGCTACACCTTC; CDR3 protein: CASTLGVGGVLDGYTF
D gene: .; J gene: TRBJ2-5; V gene: TRBV5-1; clone size: .; CDR3 DNA: TGCGCCAGCAGCTTGGTGCGGGGAAAGGGGGAGACCCAGTACTTC; CDR3 protein: CASSLVRGKGETQYF
D gene: .; J gene: TRBJ2-3; V gene: TRBV4-1; clone size: .; CDR3 DNA: TGCGCCAGCAGCGCCCCAGGGGTAGATACGCAGTATTTT; CDR3 protein: CASSAPGVDTQYF
D gene: .; J gene: TRBJ1-2; V gene: TRBV13; clone size: .; CDR3 DNA: TGTGCCAGCAGCTTAGACCCCGGCCTCAGGGTAGACGGCTATGGCTACACCTTC; CDR3 protein: CASSLDPGLRVDGYGYTF
D gene: TRBD2; J gene: TRBJ2-3; V gene: TRBV4-1; clone size: .; CDR3 DNA: TGCGCCAGCAGCCCACGGACTAGCGGGGGTGATACGCAGTATTTT; CDR3 protein: CASSPRTSGGDTQYF
D gene: TRBD1; J gene: TRBJ1-1; V gene: TRBV7-9; clone size: .; CDR3 DNA: TGTGCCAGCAGCCCAAGCAGAAGCAGGGGGCTCACTGAAGCTTTCTTT; CDR3 protein: CASSPSRSRGLTEAFF
D gene: TRBD1; J gene: TRBJ1-4; V gene: TRBV6-5; clone size: .; CDR3 DNA: TGTGCCAGCAGTTATTACAGGGGGGATGAAAAACTGTTTTTT; CDR3 protein: CASSYYRGDEKLFF
D gene: .; J gene: TRBJ2-7; V gene: TRBV7-9; clone size: .; CDR3 DNA: TGTGCCAGCAGCTTAGATGGGGTACGGTACGAGCAGTACTTC; CDR3 protein: CASSLDGVRYEQYF
D gene: TRBD2; J gene: TRBJ2-3; V gene: TRBV4-1; clone size: .; CDR3 DNA: TGCGCCAGCAGCCAAGTCCTAGCGGGAGCGACAGATACGCAGTATTTT; CDR3 protein: CASSQVLAGATDTQYF
D gene: .; J gene: TRBJ1-5; V gene: TRBV25-1; clone size: .; CDR3 DNA: TGTGCCAGCCCCCGGCGGGGGAATAGCAATCAGCCCCAGCATTTT; CDR3 protein: CASPRRGNSNQPQHF
D gene: TRBD2; J gene: TRBJ2-1; V gene: TRBV12-5; clone size: .; CDR3 DNA: TGTGCTAGTGGTTCTCGTCCCACTAGCGGGGGGAATGAGCAGTTCTTC; CDR3 protein: CASGSRPTSGGNEQFF
D gene: .; J gene: TRBJ2-7; V gene: TRBV9; clone size: .; CDR3 DNA: TGTGCCAGCAGCGTAGAGGGGTTGGGTCTACACGAGCAGTACTTC; CDR3 protein: CASSVEGLGLHEQYF
D gene: TRBD2; J gene: TRBJ2-5; V gene: TRBV7-7; clone size: .; CDR3 DNA: TGTGCCAGCAGCTTACGGACCGAACGGGGGGGAGAGACCCAGTACTTC; CDR3 protein: CASSLRTERGGETQYF
D gene: TRBD1; J gene: TRBJ2-1; V gene: TRBV4-3; clone size: .; CDR3 DNA: TGCGCCAGCAGCCAGGGGACAGGGGACTACAATGAGCAGTTCTTC; CDR3 protein: CASSQGTGDYNEQFF
D gene: .; J gene: TRBJ2-7; V gene: TRBV7-9; clone size: .; CDR3 DNA: TGTGCCAGCAGCTCCGGAATCTCCTACGAGCAGTACTTC; CDR3 protein: CASSSGISYEQYF
D gene: .; J gene: TRBJ1-2; V gene: TRBV11-2; clone size: .; CDR3 DNA: TGTGCCAGCAGCTTAGAATTTTATAGAAGGGGCGAACACTATGGCTACACCTTC; CDR3 protein: CASSLEFYRRGEHYGYTF
D gene: .; J gene: TRBJ1-2; V gene: TRBV27; clone size: .; CDR3 DNA: TGTGCCAGCAGTTTTTCAGGAGGCGCCTATGGCTACACCTTC; CDR3 protein: CASSFSGGAYGYTF
D gene: .; J gene: TRBJ2-2; V gene: TRBV9; clone size: .; CDR3 DNA: TGTGCCAGCAGCCCTTATAACACCGGGGAGCTGTTTTTT; CDR3 protein: CASSPYNTGELFF